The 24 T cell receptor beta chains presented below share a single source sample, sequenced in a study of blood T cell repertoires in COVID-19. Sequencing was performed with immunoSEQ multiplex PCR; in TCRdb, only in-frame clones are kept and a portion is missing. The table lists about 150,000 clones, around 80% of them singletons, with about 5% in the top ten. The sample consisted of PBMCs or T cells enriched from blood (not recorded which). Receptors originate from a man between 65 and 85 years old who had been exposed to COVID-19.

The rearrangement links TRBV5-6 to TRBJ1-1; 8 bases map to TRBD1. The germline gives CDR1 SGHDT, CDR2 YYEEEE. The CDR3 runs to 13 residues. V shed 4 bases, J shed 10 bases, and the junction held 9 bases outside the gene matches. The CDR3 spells CASSLPAGTGAFF. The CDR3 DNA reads TGTGCCAGCAGCCTCCCGGCGGGGACAGGAGCTTTCTTT.

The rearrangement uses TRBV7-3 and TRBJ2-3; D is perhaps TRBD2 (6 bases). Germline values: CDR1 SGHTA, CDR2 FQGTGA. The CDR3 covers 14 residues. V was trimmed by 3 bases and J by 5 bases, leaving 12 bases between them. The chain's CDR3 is CASSLGGEVDTQYF. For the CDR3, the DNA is TGTGCCAGCAGCTTGGGCGGGGAGGTAGATACGCAGTATTTT.

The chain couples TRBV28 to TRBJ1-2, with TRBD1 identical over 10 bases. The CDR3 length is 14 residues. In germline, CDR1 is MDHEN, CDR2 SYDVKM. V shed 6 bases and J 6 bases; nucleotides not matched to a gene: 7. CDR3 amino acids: CASSLGTGVDGYTF. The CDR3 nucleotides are TGTGCCAGCAGCCTGGGGACAGGGGTAGATGGCTACACCTTC.

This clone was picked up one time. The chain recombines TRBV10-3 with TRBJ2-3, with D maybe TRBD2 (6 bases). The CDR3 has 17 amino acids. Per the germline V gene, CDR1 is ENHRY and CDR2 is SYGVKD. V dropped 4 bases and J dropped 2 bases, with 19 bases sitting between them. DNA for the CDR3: TGTGCCATCAGTGCGTCATGGAGGGAAGGGGACACAGATACGCAGTATTTT. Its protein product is CAISASWREGDTDTQYF.

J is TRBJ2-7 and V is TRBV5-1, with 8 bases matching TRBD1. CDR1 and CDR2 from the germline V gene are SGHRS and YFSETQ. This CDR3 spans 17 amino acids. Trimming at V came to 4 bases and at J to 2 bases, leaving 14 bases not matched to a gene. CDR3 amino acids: CASSTTYAGTGPYEQYF. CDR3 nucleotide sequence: TGCGCCAGCAGCACTACTTACGCCGGGACAGGACCCTACGAGCAGTACTTC.

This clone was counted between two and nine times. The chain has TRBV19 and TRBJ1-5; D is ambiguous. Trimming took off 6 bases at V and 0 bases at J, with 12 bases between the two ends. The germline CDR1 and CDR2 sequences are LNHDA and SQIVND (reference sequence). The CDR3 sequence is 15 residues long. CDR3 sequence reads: CASRSTPYSNQPQHF. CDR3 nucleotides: TGTGCCAGTAGGTCGACACCATATAGCAATCAGCCCCAGCATTTT. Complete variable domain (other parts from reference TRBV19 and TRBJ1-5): DGGITQSPKYLFRKEGQNVTLSCEQNLNHDAMYWYRQDPGQGLRLIYYSQIVNDFQKGDIAEGYSVSREKKESFPLTVTSAQKNPTAFYLCASRSTPYSNQPQHFGDGTRLSIL.

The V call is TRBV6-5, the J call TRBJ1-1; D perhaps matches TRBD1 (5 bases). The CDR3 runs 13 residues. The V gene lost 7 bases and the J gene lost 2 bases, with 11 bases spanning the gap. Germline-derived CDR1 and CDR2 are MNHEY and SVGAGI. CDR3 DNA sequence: TGTGCCAGCAAAGACAGACACAACACTGAAGCTTTCTTT. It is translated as CASKDRHNTEAFF.

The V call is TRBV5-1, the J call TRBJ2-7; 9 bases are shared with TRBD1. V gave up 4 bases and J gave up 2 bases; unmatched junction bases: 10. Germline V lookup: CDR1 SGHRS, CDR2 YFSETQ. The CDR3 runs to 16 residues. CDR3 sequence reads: CASSLGRRQGAYEQYF. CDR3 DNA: TGCGCCAGCAGCCTTGGGAGGAGACAGGGGGCCTACGAGCAGTACTTC.

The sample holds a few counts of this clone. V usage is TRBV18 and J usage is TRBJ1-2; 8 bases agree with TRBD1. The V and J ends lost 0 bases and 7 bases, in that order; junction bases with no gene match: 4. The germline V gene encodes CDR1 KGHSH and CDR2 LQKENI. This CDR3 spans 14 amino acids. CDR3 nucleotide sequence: TGTGCCAGCTCACCACCGACAGGGGCGGGTGGCTACACCTTC. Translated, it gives CASSPPTGAGGYTF.

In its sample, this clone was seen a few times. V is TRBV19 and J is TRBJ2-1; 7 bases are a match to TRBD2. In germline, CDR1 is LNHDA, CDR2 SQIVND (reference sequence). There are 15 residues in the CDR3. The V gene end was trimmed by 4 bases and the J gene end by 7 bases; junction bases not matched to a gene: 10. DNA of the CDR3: TGTGCCAGTAGTAGTCTCGGCGGGAGAGGAAATGAGCAGTTCTTC. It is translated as CASSSLGGRGNEQFF.

CDR3 protein: CASSPRGREADTQYF. The DNA of the CDR3 is TGTGCCAGCAGCCCCCGGGGGCGGGAGGCAGATACGCAGTATTTT. This chain links TRBV11-2 with TRBJ2-3, with TRBD2 identical over 8 bases. The CDR3 sequence is 15 residues long. Trimming removed 5 bases from V and 4 bases from J; junction bases left unmatched: 8. The V gene's germline CDR1 is SGHAT and CDR2 FQNNGV. Variable domain in full (rest from reference TRBV11-2 and TRBJ2-3): EAGVAQSPRYKIIEKRQSVAFWCNPISGHATLYWYQQILGQGPKLLIQFQNNGVVDDSQLPKDRFSAERLKGVDSTLKIQPAKLEDSAVYLCASSPRGREADTQYFGPGTRLTVL.

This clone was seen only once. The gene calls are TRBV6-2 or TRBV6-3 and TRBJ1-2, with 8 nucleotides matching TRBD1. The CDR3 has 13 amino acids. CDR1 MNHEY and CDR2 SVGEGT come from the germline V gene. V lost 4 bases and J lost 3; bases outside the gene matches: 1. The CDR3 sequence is CASSSTGDYGYTF. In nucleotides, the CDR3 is TGTGCCAGCAGTTCGACAGGGGACTATGGCTACACCTTC.

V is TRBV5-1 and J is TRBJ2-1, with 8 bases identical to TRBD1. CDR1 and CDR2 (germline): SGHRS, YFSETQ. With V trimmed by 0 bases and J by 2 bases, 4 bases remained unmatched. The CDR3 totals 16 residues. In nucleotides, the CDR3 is TGCGCCAGCAGCTTGGCCGGGGACAGGACCTACAATGAGCAGTTCTTC. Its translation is CASSLAGDRTYNEQFF.

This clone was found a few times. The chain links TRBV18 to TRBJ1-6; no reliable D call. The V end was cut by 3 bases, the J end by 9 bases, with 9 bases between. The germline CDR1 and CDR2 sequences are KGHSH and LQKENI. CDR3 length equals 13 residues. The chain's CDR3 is CASSPNGISPLHF. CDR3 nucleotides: TGTGCCAGCTCACCGAACGGGATTTCACCCCTCCACTTT.

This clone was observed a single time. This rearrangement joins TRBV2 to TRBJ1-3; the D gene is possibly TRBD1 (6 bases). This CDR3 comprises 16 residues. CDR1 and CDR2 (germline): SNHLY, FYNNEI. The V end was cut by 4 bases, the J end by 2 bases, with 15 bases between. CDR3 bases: TGTGCCAGCAGTGGGTATACAGGGATTACTGGAAACACCATATATTTT. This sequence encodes CASSGYTGITGNTIYF. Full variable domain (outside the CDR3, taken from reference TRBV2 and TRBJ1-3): EPEVTQTPSHQVTQMGQEVILRCVPISNHLYFYWYRQILGQKVEFLVSFYNNEISEKSEIFDDQFSVERPDGSNFTLKIRSTKLEDSAMYFCASSGYTGITGNTIYFGEGSWLTVV.

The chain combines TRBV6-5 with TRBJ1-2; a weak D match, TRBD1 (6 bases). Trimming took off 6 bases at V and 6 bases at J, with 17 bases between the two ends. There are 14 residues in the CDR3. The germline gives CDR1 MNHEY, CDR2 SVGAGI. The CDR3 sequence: CASSYGTGKDGYTF. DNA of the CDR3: TGTGCCAGCAGCTACGGAACAGGGAAGGATGGCTACACCTTC.

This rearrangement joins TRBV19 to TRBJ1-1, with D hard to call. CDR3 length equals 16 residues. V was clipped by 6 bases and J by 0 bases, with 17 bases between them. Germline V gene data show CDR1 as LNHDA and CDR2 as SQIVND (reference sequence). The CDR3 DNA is TGTGCCAGTAGCGTCCCGGGGTCCCCCATGAACACTGAAGCTTTCTTT. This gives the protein CASSVPGSPMNTEAFF.

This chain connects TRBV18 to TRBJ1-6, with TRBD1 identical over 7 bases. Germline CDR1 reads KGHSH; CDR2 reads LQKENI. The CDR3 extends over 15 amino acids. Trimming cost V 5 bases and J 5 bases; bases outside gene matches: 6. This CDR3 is CASSRGQVDNSPLHF. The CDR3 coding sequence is TGTGCCAGCTCAAGAGGACAGGTGGATAATTCACCCCTCCACTTT.

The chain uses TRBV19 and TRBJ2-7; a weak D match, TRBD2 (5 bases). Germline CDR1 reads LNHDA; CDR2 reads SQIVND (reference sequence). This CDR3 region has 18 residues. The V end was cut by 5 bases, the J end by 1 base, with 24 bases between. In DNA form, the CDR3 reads TGTGCCAGTAGTCCCCGATCCCCAGTAGAGGGAAGGTCCTACGAGCAGTACTTC. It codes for CASSPRSPVEGRSYEQYF.

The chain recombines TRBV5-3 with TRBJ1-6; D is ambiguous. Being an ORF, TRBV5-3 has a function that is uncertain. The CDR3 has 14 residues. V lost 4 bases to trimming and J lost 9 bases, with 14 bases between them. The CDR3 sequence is CARSPGILRSPLHF. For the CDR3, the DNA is TGTGCCAGAAGCCCGGGGATCCTTCGTTCACCCCTCCACTTT.

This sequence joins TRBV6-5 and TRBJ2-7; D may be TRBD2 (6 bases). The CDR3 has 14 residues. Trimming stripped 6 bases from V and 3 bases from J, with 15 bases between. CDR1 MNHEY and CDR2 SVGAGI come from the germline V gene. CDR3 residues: CASSRDSSVYEQYF. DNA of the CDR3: TGTGCCAGCAGCCGTGATTCTAGCGTCTACGAGCAGTACTTC.

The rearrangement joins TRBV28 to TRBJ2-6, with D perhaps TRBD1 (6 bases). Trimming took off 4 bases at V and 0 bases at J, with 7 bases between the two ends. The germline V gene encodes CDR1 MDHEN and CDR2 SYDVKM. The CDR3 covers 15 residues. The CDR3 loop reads CASSSTGSGANVLTF. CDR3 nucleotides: TGTGCCAGCAGTTCGACAGGCTCTGGGGCCAACGTCCTGACTTTC.

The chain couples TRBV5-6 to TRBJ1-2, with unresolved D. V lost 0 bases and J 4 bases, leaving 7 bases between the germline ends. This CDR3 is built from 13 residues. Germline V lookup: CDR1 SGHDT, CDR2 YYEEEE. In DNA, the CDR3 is TGTGCCAGCAGCTTGGGTGAGGGCTATGGCTACACCTTC. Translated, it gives CASSLGEGYGYTF.

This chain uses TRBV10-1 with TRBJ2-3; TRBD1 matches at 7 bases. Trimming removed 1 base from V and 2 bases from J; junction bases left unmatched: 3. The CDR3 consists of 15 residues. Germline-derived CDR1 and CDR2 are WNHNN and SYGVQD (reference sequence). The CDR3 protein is CASSEWTGNTDTQYF. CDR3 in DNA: TGCGCCAGCAGTGAGTGGACAGGTAACACAGATACGCAGTATTTT.